Included here is one T cell receptor beta chain sequence, with context. Its antigen is currently unknown. All TRB cDNA libraries came from 5' RACE performed with UMI labels. TCRdb re-called the 5' RACE reads and catalogs CDR3 proteins one per entry, DNA excluded. The repertoire shows about 150,000 distinct CDR3 sequences; the top ten hold 0.25% to 0.3%. This entry belongs to a study of CXCR3-negative and CXCR3-positive naive CD8 T cells. Study outcomes and limitations: Naive subsets had comparable surface CD5; TCR strength was inferred from TRB CDR3 properties. TRB CDR3s of CXCR3-positive naive cells were more hydrophobic than those of CXCR3-negative naive cells.

Per the germline V gene, CDR1 is SGHRS and CDR2 is YFSETQ. The CDR3 has 15 amino acids. Sequencing was performed on naive CXCR3+ CD8+ T cells from blood. Subset described: CD45RO-CCR7+CD27+CD95- naive CD8+ T cells expressing CXCR3 (TNR3+). V and J are TRBV5-1 and TRBJ2-1. This clonotype was obtained from a human donor in good health. Some clones in this sample may be carry-over from other donors' samples. Here the CDR3 reads CASSLVSFTPNEQFF.